The clone carrying this TCR beta chain was seen just once. CDR3 length: 14 amino acids. In germline, CDR1 is SQVTM, CDR2 ANQGSEA. V lost 4 bases, J lost 0 bases, and 9 bases lay in between. The sample is drawn from a study of shared T cell receptors in the human thymus. Sequenced by immunoSEQ multiplex PCR; TCRdb stores in-frame clones only, minus some. The sample shows roughly 660,000 clones, around 89% of them seen only once. The sample also formed part of further work on human thymus T cells. That report adds: Healthy Finnish infants undergoing corrective surgery for congenital heart defects were used as donors. Corrective heart surgery yielded resections, and these provided the thymus tissue. What appeared biased in thymic and blood repertoires was the usage of V and J genes. Unrelated individuals reportedly shared highly overlapping thymic TCR repertoires.

The specimen sequenced was thymocytes. This sequence originates from a boy under two years old with a congenital heart defect. V usage is TRBV29-1 and J usage is TRBJ2-2; D possibly corresponds to TRBD2 (6 bases). The CDR3 bases are TGCAGCGTTGTGGCGGGGACGAACACCGGGGAGCTGTTTTTT. It specifies CSVVAGTNTGELFF.